The 17 T cell receptor beta chains below all came from one sample that was sequenced in a study of blood T cell repertoires in COVID-19. Profiling relied on immunoSEQ multiplex PCR, and the TCRdb table lists in-frame clones only, not all of them. Among 200,000 to 300,000 clones listed, around 84% were seen once. Specimen: peripheral blood. The origin of the receptors is a woman aged 70-85 years with active or convalescent COVID-19.

This sequence joins TRBV6-5 and TRBJ1-4; TRBD1 is a possible D gene (5 bases). V was shortened by 8 bases and J by 7 bases, with 11 bases between the two germline ends. This CDR3 contains 12 residues. Germline V lookup: CDR1 MNHEY, CDR2 SVGAGI. CDR3 protein: CASRHQGEKLFF. CDR3 sequence (DNA): TGTGCCAGCCGCCACCAGGGTGAAAAACTGTTTTTT.

This clone showed up just a few times. The chain has TRBV2 and TRBJ1-4, with 7 bases fitting TRBD1. V dropped 1 base and J dropped 10; count of bases not matched to a gene: 9. Germline lookup yields CDR1 SNHLY and CDR2 FYNNEI. This CDR3 is built from 15 residues. Here the CDR3 DNA reads TGTGCCAGCAGTGAAGGGCGACAGGGTAAAGGAAAACTGTTTTTT. Protein sequence: CASSEGRQGKGKLFF.

The V gene is TRBV4-3, the J gene TRBJ1-2; weak D call: TRBD1 (5 bases). The V gene lost 2 bases and the J gene lost 6 bases, with 13 bases spanning the gap. The CDR3 consists of 14 residues. From germline, CDR1 is LGHNA and CDR2 YSLEER. CDR3 nucleotide sequence: TGCGCCAGCAGCCAAAGGTCCTCGGGGGATGGCTACACCTTC. This translates into CASSQRSSGDGYTF.

J is TRBJ1-1 and V is TRBV10-1, with 8 bases aligning to TRBD1. Germline CDR1 is WNHNN and CDR2 is SYGVQD (reference sequence). The CDR3 spans 16 residues. V lost 2 bases to trimming and J lost 1 base; unmatched junction nucleotides: 6. CDR3 sequence reads: CASSETWDRRNTEAFF. The CDR3 bases are TGCGCCAGCAGTGAGACCTGGGACAGGAGGAACACTGAAGCTTTCTTT.

This clone was seen a few times. The chain couples TRBV4-1 to TRBJ2-1, with unresolved D. Trimming left V 4 bases short and J 2 bases short, with 3 bases between. The CDR3 loop spans 12 amino acids. Germline CDR1 is MGHRA and CDR2 is YSYEKL. CDR3 sequence (DNA): TGCGCCAGCAGCCCAGCCTACAATGAGCAGTTCTTC. Encoded protein: CASSPAYNEQFF.

The chain recombines TRBV6-2 or TRBV6-3 with TRBJ1-5; 7 nucleotides agree with TRBD1. Germline CDR1 MNHEY, CDR2 SVGEGT. The V segment lost 5 bases and the J segment 2 bases; nucleotides outside the gene matches: 3. This CDR3 is built from 14 residues. The CDR3 protein is CASSDRVGNQPQHF. In DNA form, the CDR3 reads TGTGCCAGCAGTGACAGGGTGGGCAATCAGCCCCAGCATTTT.

The V gene is TRBV4-3, the J gene TRBJ1-5; D gene uncertain. Trimming removed 0 bases from V and 5 bases from J, with 8 bases in between. The CDR3 contains 14 residues. Germline V gene sequence: CDR1 LGHNA, CDR2 YSLEER. In nucleotides, the CDR3 is TGCGCCAGCAGCCAAGACGAGGGCTATCAGCCCCAGCATTTT. Translation: CASSQDEGYQPQHF.

V and J are TRBV5-6 and TRBJ1-6; 8 nucleotides line up with TRBD1. Germline V gene data show CDR1 as SGHDT and CDR2 as YYEEEE. The V and J ends lost 0 bases and 7 bases, in that order; junction bases with no gene match: 3. The CDR3 length is 15 residues. CDR3 sequence: CASSLETGENSPLHF. CDR3 DNA: TGTGCCAGCAGCTTGGAGACAGGGGAGAATTCACCCCTCCACTTT.

The chain combines TRBV7-9 with TRBJ1-1, with D unresolved. The CDR3 totals 14 residues. Germline V gene data show CDR1 as SEHNR and CDR2 as FQNEAQ (reference sequence). V dropped 3 bases and J dropped 0 bases, with 8 bases sitting between them. The CDR3 reads CASSFRQLNTEAFF. In DNA form, the CDR3 reads TGTGCCAGCAGCTTCAGGCAACTGAACACTGAAGCTTTCTTT.

The V and J genes are TRBV18 and TRBJ2-7; no definite D call. The germline V and J ends were trimmed by 6 bases and 3 bases, with 15 bases remaining between them. Germline CDR1 and CDR2: KGHSH and LQKENI. The CDR3 covers 14 residues. The CDR3 nucleotides read TGTGCCAGCTCCCCGTCTACCCTCCTCTACGAGCAGTACTTC. Protein product: CASSPSTLLYEQYF.

The V call is TRBV5-1, the J call TRBJ1-4; TRBD1 matches at 8 bases. The CDR3 spans 15 residues. In germline, CDR1 is SGHRS, CDR2 YFSETQ. J was trimmed by 8 bases and V by 4 bases; bases with no gene match: 10. The CDR3 here is CASSLSGQGNEKLFF. The DNA for the CDR3 is TGCGCCAGCAGCCTTAGTGGACAGGGCAACGAAAAACTGTTTTTT. The entire variable domain, with the rest obtained from reference TRBV5-1 and TRBJ1-4, is as follows: KAGVTQTPRYLIKTRGQQVTLSCSPISGHRSVSWYQQTPGQGLQFLFEYFSETQRNKGNFPGRFSGRQFSNSRSEMNVSTLELGDSALYLCASSLSGQGNEKLFFGSGTQLSVL.

The V gene is TRBV2, the J gene TRBJ1-2; D is undetermined. Trimming took 3 bases from V and 4 from J, leaving 9 bases between them. The CDR3 extends over 13 amino acids. Germline loops: CDR1 SNHLY, CDR2 FYNNEI. CDR3 amino acids: CASSDSGFYGYTF. CDR3 DNA: TGTGCCAGCAGTGATTCCGGGTTCTATGGCTACACCTTC.

Concerning this clone itself: The sample carries other DNA sequences with the same CDR3. The chain combines TRBV19 with TRBJ1-5, with TRBD1 as a possible D gene (5 bases). Germline assignment: CDR1 LNHDA and CDR2 SQIVND (reference sequence). The V end lost 8 bases, the J end lost 6 bases, and 11 bases lay between the germline ends. The CDR3 loop spans 12 amino acids. The CDR3, as DNA: TGTGCCAGTCGGCAGGGTGGTCAGCCCCAGCATTTT. This translates into CASRQGGQPQHF.

As for this clone: One end of the junction varies from germline; a read error may be responsible. The chain combines TRBV24-1 with TRBJ1-2, with 9 positions matching TRBD1. Germline CDR1 reads KGHDR; CDR2 reads SFDVKD. This CDR3 comprises 14 residues. Here the CDR3 reads CATSDSGTGPTWEF. CDR3 coding DNA: TGTGCCACCAGTGATAGTGGGACAGGGCCAACGTGGGAATTC.

The chain couples TRBV5-5 to TRBJ2-7, with no clear D. Germline V gene lookup returns CDR1 SGHKS and CDR2 YYEKEE (reference sequence). V lost 4 bases, J lost 6 bases, and 11 bases lay in between. This CDR3 has 12 residues. CDR3 residues: CASSNRPSEQYF. The CDR3 DNA follows: TGTGCCAGCAGCAATCGTCCTAGCGAGCAGTACTTC.

The J gene is TRBJ1-3, the V gene TRBV29-1; no firm D call. The ends were cut back, 5 bases at V and 1 base at J, with 6 bases in the middle. The CDR3 is 12 residues long. Germline loops: CDR1 SQVTM, CDR2 ANQGSEA. The CDR3 is CSVSVSGNTIYF. DNA for the CDR3: TGCAGCGTTTCGGTATCTGGAAACACCATATATTTT.

The V gene is TRBV3-1 (or the pseudogene TRBV3-2), the J gene TRBJ2-7, with 8 bases fitting TRBD2. The germline V gene has CDR1 LGHDT and CDR2 YNNKEL (reference sequence). This CDR3 comprises 14 residues. The V segment lost 6 bases and the J segment 7 bases; nucleotides outside the gene matches: 11. Here the CDR3 DNA reads TGTGCCAGCAGTCAGGGGCCACCGGGAGGGGAGCAGTACTTC. The encoded protein is CASSQGPPGGEQYF.